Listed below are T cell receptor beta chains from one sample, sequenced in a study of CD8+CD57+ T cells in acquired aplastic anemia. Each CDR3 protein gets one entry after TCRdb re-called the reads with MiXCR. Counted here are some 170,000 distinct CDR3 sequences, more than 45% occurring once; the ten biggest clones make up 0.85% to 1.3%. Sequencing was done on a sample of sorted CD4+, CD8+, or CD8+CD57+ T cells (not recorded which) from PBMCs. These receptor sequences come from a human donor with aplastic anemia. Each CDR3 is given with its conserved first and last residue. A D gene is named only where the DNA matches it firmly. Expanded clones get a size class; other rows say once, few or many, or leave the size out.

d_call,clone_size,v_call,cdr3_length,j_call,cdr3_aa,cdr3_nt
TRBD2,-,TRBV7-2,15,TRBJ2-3,CASSSSGGITDTQYF,TGTGCCAGCAGCTCTAGCGGGGGGATCACAGATACGCAGTATTTT
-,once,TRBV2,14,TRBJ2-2,CASSLGPNTGKLFF,TGTGCCAGCAGTCTGGGACCGAACACCGGGAAGCTGTTTTTT
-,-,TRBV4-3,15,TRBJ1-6,CASSQEGASNSPLHF,TGCGCCAGCAGCCAAGAAGGGGCCAGCAATTCACCCCTCCACTTT
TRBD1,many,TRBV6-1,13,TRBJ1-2,CASAHRGQNGYTF,TGTGCCAGCGCCCACAGGGGGCAAAATGGCTACACCTTC
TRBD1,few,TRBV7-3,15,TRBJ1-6,CASSLTGANNSPLHF,TGTGCCAGCAGCCTCACAGGGGCTAATAATTCACCCCTCCACTTT
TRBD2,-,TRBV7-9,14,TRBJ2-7,CASRLAGDSDEQYF,TGTGCCAGCCGGCTAGCGGGGGACTCCGACGAGCAGTACTTT
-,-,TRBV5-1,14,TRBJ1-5,CASSLAPSGGNEHF,TGCGCCAGCAGCTTGGCCCCTAGCGGGGGCAATGAGCATTTT
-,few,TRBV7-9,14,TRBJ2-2,CASRPRARTEELFF,TGTGCCAGCAGGCCTCGAGCCAGGACAGAGGAGCTGTTTTTT
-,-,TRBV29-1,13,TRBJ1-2,CSVEDLNNYGYTF,TGCAGCGTTGAAGATCTTAATAACTATGGCTACACCTTC
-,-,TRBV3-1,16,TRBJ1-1,CASSQDSGTGVKEAFF,TGTGCCAGCAGCCAAGATTCAGGAACAGGAGTAAAAGAAGCTTTCTTT
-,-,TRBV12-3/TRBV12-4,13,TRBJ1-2,CASISTRGYGYTF,TGTGCCAGCATCTCAACCAGGGGCTATGGCTACACCTTC
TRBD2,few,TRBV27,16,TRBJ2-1,CASSTPAGGHRNEQFF,TGTGCCAGCAGTACCCCAGCGGGGGGGCACCGTAATGAGCAGTTCTTC
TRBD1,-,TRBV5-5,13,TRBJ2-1,CASSTRQGGEQFF,TGTGCCAGCAGCACGCGACAGGGCGGTGAGCAGTTCTTC
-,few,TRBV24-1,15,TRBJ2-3,CATSDVSGPADTQYF,TGTGCCACCAGTGATGTGTCGGGTCCCGCAGATACGCAGTATTTT
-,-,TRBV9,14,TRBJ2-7,CASSVARASYEQYF,TGTGCCAGCAGCGTAGCTCGGGCCTCGTACGAGCAGTACTTC
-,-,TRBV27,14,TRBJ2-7,CASSPGTRPYEQYF,TGTGCCAGCAGCCCCGGGACACGTCCCTACGAGCAGTACTTC
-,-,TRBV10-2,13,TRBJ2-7,CASSGGTSYEQYF,TGCGCCAGCAGTGGCGGAACTTCCTACGAGCAGTACTTC
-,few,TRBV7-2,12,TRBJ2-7,CASSQGGSEQYF,TGTGCCAGCAGCCAGGGTGGCAGCGAGCAGTACTTC
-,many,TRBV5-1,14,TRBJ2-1,CASSAGPPHNEQFF,TGCGCCAGCAGCGCGGGACCTCCCCACAATGAGCAGTTCTTC
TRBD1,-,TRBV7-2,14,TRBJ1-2,CASSSGTGLYGYTF,TGTGCCAGCAGCTCCGGGACAGGGCTCTATGGCTACACCTTC
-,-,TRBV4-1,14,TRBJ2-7,CASSLRPGDYEQYF,TGCGCCAGCAGCCTAAGGCCAGGAGACTACGAGCAGTACTTC
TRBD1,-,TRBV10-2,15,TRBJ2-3,CASSGGTGGTDTQYF,TGCGCCAGCAGTGGCGGGACAGGGGGCACAGATACGCAGTATTTT
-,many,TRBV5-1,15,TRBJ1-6,CASSPTGVLGSPLHF,TGCGCCAGCAGCCCTACTGGGGTGCTTGGATCACCCCTCCACTTT
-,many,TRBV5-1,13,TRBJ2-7,CASSLGAAREQYF,TGCGCCAGCAGCTTGGGCGCGGCCCGCGAGCAGTACTTC
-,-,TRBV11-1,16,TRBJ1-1,CASSLAGIGGDTEAFF,TGTGCCAGCAGCTTAGCGGGAATCGGAGGTGACACTGAAGCTTTCTTT
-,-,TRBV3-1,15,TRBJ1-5,CASSLGGLRNQPQHF,TGTGCCAGCAGCCTGGGGGGTCTTAGGAATCAGCCCCAGCATTTT
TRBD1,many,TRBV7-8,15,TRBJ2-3,CASSLGQGRTDTQYF,TGTGCCAGCAGCTTGGGACAGGGAAGGACAGATACGCAGTATTTT
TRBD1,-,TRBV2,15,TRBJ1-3,CASTIDRVAGNTIYF,TGTGCCAGCACCATAGACAGGGTAGCTGGAAACACCATATATTTT
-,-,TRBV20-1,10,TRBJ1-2,CSAGSGGPNF,TGCAGTGCAGGCAGCGGGGGGCCGAACTTC
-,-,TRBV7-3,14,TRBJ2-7,CASIHRRGGGEQYF,TGTGCCAGCATCCACAGGAGGGGTGGGGGTGAGCAGTACTTC
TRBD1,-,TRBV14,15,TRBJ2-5,CASSEPGQSQETQYF,TGTGCCAGCAGCGAACCGGGACAGAGCCAAGAGACCCAGTACTTC
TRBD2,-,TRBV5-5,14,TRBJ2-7,CASSPTGGGREQYF,TGTGCCAGCAGCCCCACCGGCGGGGGGAGGGAGCAGTACTTC
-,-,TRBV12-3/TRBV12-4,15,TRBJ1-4,CASSMARAAREKLFF,TGTGCCAGCAGTATGGCCCGGGCGGCCAGGGAAAAACTGTTTTTT
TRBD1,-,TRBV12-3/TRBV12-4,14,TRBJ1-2,CASSVRDRVGGYTF,TGTGCCAGCAGTGTCCGGGACAGGGTCGGAGGCTACACCTTC
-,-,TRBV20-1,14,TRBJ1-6,CSAPLRGSSSPLHF,TGCAGTGCCCCCCTACGAGGGTCGAGCTCACCCCTCCACTTT
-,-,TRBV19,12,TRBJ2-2,CASSIVTGELFF,TGTGCCAGTAGTATAGTTACCGGGGAGCTGTTTTTT
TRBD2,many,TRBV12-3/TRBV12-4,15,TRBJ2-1,CASSLAGSSYNEQFF,TGTGCCAGCAGTCTAGCGGGGAGCTCCTACAATGAGCAGTTCTTC
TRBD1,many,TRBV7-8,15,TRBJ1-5,CASSATEGAGQPQHF,TGTGCCAGCAGCGCCACAGAGGGGGCTGGGCAGCCCCAGCATTTT
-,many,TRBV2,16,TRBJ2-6,CASRRGRLSGANVLTF,TGTGCCAGCAGGAGAGGGCGTCTCTCTGGGGCCAACGTCCTGACTTTC
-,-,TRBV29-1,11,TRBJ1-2,CSVGSNYGYTF,TGCAGCGTTGGGAGCAACTATGGCTACACCTTC
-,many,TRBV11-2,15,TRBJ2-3,CASSTGPPRTDTQYF,TGTGCCAGCAGCACGGGACCGCCAAGAACAGATACGCAGTATTTT
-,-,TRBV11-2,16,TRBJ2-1,CASSAQAPSSYNEQFF,TGTGCCAGCAGCGCACAGGCGCCGAGCTCCTACAATGAGCAGTTCTTC
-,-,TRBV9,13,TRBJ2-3,CASSVALVGTQYF,TGTGCCAGCAGCGTAGCACTAGTCGGTACGCAGTATTTT
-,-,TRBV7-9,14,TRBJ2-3,CASQGLQVGDTQYF,TGTGCCAGCCAGGGACTCCAGGTTGGAGATACGCAGTATTTT
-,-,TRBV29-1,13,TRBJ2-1,CSVGRETVNEQFF,TGCAGCGTTGGGAGGGAAACCGTCAATGAGCAGTTCTTC
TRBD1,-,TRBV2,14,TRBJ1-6,CASMRGQLNSPLHF,TGTGCCAGCATGAGGGGACAGCTTAATTCACCCCTCCACTTT
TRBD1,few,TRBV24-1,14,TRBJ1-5,CATSGQGYYQPQHF,TGTGCCACCTCGGGACAGGGGTATTATCAGCCCCAGCATTTT
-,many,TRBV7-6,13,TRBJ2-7,CASSLWLGYEQYF,TGTGCCAGCAGCTTATGGTTAGGGTACGAGCAGTACTTC
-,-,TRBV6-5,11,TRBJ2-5,CASRPRGTQYF,TGTGCCAGCAGACCTAGAGGGACCCAGTACTTC
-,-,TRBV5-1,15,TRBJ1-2,CASSHGQTFNYGYTF,TGCGCCAGCAGTCACGGACAGACCTTTAACTATGGCTACACCTTC
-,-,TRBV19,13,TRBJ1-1,CASSIWVGTEAFF,TGTGCCAGTAGTATATGGGTAGGCACTGAAGCTTTCTTT
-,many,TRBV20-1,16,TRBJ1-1,CSARDPTAGKNTEAFF,TGCAGTGCTAGAGATCCGACAGCCGGAAAGAACACTGAAGCTTTCTTT
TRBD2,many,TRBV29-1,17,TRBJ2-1,CSVAAYGTSGVYNEQFF,TGCAGCGTTGCAGCCTACGGGACTAGCGGGGTTTACAATGAGCAGTTCTTC
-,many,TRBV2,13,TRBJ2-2,CASSEEPPGELFF,TGTGCCAGCAGTGAGGAGCCCCCCGGGGAGCTGTTTTTT